This T cell receptor (beta chain) was found in a study of T-cell memory formation after mild COVID-19. The wider study: TCR clusters showed largely donor specificity.

Study-wide points: Contracting CD8+ clones were enriched in EMRA, CD4+ mainly in CM and EM. Pre-infection memory harbored some responding clones, suggesting cross-reactive memory joined.

cDNA libraries for TCR alpha and TCR beta, carrying sample barcodes and UMIs, came from 5'RACE with constant-segment primers. A single record per CDR3 protein comes from TCRdb applying MiXCR to the 5' RACE reads. The table records 150,000 to 200,000 distinct CDR3 sequences, roughly 31% of them present only once. This clonotype came up a few times. Its antigen is not identified. The sequenced sample was PBMCs or a T cell subset sorted from them (not recorded which). The source of this sequence is an adult woman who had mild COVID-19 (a few samples of this study predate the infection). Cell type and time point are not known.

In DNA, the CDR3 is TGCGCCAGCAGCCAAGAGCGGGCGCGCGAGCAGTACTTC. Encoded protein: CASSQERAREQYF. The rearrangement links TRBV4-3 to TRBJ2-7; perhaps TRBD2 as D (5 bases). This CDR3 spans 13 amino acids. Germline V lookup: CDR1 LGHNA, CDR2 YSLEER. V lost 0 bases to trimming and J lost 6 bases, with 9 bases between them.